This TCR beta chain was documented in a study of PD-1 blockade in mismatch repair-deficient tumors. Study information: Patients had roughly twelve mismatch repair-deficient cancer types, all previously treated and progressing.

CDR1 is SEHNR and CDR2 is FQNEAQ in the germline V gene (reference sequence). Trimming left V 6 bases short and J 1 base short, with 12 bases between. This CDR3 spans 14 amino acids. TCRdb keeps only in-frame clones here, not all; method: immunoSEQ multiplex PCR. This table holds 100,000 or so clones, 65% to 85% found once. TCRs were sequenced from three patients responding to pembrolizumab. This receptor was identified in an adult with mismatch repair-deficient cancer. The J gene is TRBJ1-2, the V gene TRBV7-9; no firm D call. The starting material was peripheral blood, obtained around 8 months after starting pembrolizumab. CDR3 residues: CASRNQDLNYGYTF. CDR3 bases: TGTGCCAGCAGAAACCAGGACCTTAACTATGGCTACACCTTC.